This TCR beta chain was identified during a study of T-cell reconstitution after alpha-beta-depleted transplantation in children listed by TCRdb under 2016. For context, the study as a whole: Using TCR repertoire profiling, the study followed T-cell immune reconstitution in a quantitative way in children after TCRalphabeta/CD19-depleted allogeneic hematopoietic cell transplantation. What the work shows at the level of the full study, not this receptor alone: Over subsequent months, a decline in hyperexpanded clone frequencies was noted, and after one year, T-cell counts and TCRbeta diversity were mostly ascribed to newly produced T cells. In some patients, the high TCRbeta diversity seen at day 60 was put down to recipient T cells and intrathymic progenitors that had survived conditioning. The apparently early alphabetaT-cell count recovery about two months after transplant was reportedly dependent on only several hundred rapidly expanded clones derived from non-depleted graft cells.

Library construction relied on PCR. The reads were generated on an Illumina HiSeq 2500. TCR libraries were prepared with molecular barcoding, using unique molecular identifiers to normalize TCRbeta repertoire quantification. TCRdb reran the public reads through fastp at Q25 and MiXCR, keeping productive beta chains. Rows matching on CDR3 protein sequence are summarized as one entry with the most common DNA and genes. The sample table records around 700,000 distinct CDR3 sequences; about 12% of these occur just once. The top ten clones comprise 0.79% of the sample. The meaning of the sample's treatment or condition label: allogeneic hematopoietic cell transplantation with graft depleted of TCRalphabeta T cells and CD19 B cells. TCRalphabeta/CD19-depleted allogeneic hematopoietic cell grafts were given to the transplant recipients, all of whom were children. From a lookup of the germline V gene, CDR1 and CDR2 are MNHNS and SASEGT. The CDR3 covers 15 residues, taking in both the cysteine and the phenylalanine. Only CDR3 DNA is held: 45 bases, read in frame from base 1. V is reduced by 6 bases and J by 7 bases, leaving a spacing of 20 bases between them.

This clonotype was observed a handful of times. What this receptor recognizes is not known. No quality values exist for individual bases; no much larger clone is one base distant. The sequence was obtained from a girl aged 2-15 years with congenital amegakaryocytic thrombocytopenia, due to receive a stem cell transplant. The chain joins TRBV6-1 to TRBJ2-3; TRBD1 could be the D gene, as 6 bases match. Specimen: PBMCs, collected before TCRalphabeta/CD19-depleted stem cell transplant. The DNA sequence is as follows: TGTGCCAGCAGGGGGACACCCCAAGCTGCCCATACGCAGTATTTT. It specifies CASRGTPQAAHTQYF.